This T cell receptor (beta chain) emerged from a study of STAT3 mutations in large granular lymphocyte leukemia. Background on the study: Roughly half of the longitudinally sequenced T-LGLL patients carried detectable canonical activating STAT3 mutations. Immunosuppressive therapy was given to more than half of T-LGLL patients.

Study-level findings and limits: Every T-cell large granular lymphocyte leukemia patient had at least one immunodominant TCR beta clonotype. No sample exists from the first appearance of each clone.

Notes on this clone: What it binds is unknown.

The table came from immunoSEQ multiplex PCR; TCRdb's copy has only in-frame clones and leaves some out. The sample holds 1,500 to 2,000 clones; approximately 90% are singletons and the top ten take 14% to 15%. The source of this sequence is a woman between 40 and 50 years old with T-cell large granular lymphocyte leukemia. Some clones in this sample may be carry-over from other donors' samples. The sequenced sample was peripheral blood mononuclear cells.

This CDR3 is CASSLGDKYGYTF. CDR3 DNA sequence: TGTGCCAGCAGCTTGGGAGATAAGTATGGCTACACCTTC. The J gene is TRBJ1-2, the V gene TRBV7-8; the D is unclear. The V end lost 3 bases, the J end lost 5 bases, and 10 bases lay between the germline ends. CDR3 size: 13 residues. CDR1 is SGHVS, CDR2 FQNEAQ, per germline.